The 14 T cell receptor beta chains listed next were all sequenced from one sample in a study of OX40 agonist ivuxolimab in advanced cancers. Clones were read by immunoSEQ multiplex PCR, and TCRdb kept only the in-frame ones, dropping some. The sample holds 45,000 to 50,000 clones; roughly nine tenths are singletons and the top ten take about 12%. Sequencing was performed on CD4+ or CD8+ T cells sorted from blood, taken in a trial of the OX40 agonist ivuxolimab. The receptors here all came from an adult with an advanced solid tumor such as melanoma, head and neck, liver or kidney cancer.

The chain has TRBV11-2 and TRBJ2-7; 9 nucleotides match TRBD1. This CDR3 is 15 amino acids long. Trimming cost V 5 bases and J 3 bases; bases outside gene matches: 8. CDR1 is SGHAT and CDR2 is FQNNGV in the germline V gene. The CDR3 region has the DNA TGTGCCAGCAGCACGACAGGGGGAAATTTCTACGAGCAGTACTTC. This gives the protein CASSTTGGNFYEQYF. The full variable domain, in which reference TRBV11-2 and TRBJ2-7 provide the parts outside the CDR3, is EAGVAQSPRYKIIEKRQSVAFWCNPISGHATLYWYQQILGQGPKLLIQFQNNGVVDDSQLPKDRFSAERLKGVDSTLKIQPAKLEDSAVYLCASSTTGGNFYEQYFGPGTRLTVT.

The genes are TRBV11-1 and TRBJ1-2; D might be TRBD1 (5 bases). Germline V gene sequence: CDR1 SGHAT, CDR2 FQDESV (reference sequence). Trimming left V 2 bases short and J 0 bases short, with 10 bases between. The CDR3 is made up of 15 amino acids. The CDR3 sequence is CASSLSGLANYGYTF. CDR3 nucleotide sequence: TGTGCCAGCAGCTTATCGGGGCTCGCTAACTATGGCTACACCTTC.

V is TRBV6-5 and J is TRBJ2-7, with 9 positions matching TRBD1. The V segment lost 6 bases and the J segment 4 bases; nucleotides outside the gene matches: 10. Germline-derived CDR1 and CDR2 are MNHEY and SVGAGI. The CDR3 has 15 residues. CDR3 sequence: CASSSLRGTGYEQYF. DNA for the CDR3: TGTGCCAGCAGCTCGCTGAGAGGGACAGGGTACGAGCAGTACTTC.

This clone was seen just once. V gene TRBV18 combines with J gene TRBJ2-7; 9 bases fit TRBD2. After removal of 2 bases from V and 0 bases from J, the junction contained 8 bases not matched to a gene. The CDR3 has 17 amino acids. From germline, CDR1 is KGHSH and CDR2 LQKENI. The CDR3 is CASSPGASGASSYEQYF. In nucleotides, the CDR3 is TGTGCCAGCTCACCAGGGGCTAGCGGGGCTAGCTCCTACGAGCAGTACTTC.

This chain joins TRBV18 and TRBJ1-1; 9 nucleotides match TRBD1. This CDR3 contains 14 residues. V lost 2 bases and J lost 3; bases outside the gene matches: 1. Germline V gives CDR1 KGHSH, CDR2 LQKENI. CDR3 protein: CASSPRDRDTEAFF. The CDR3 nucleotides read TGTGCCAGCTCACCAAGGGACAGGGACACTGAAGCTTTCTTT. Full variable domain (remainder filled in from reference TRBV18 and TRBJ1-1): NAGVMQNPRHLVRRRGQEARLRCSPMKGHSHVYWYRQLPEEGLKFMVYLQKENIIDESGMPKERFSAEFPKEGPSILRIQQVVRGDSAAYFCASSPRDRDTEAFFGQGTRLTVV.

CDR3 residues: CASSGPITGKGWNEQFF. The CDR3 nucleotides are TGTGCCAGCAGCGGTCCGATAACAGGGAAGGGTTGGAATGAGCAGTTCTTC. The chain is built from TRBV7-9 and TRBJ2-1; D may be TRBD1 (6 bases). Trimming removed 5 bases at V and 7 bases at J, with 24 bases between. This CDR3 region has 17 residues. Germline V CDR1 and CDR2: SEHNR, FQNEAQ (reference sequence).

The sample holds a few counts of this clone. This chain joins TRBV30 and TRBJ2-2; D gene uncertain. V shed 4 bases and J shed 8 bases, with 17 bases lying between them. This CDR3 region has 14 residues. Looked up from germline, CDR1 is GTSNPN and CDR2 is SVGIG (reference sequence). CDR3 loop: CAWIRNGPRGELFF. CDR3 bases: TGTGCCTGGATACGGAACGGGCCTCGAGGGGAGCTGTTTTTT. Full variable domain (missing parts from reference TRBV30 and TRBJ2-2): SQTIHQWPATLVQPVGSPLSLECTVEGTSNPNLYWYRQAAGRGLQLLFYSVGIGQISSEVPQNLSASRPQDRQFILSSKKLLLSDSGFYLCAWIRNGPRGELFFGEGSRLTVL.

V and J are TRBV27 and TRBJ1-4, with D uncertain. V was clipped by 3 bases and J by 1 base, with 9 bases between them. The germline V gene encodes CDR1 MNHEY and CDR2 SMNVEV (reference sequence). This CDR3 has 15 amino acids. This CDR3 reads CASSFALGTNEKLFF. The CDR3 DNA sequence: TGTGCCAGCAGTTTCGCATTAGGAACTAATGAAAAACTGTTTTTT. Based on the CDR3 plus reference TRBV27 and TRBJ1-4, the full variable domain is EAQVTQNPRYLITVTGKKLTVTCSQNMNHEYMSWYRQDPGLGLRQIYYSMNVEVTDKGDVPEGYKVSRKEKRNFPLILESPSPNQTSLYFCASSFALGTNEKLFFGSGTQLSVL.

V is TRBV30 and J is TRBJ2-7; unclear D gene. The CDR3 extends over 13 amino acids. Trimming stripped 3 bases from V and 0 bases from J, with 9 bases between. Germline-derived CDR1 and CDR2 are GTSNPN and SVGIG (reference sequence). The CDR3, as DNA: TGTGCCTGGAGGGGCCTGGACTCCTACGAGCAGTACTTC. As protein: CAWRGLDSYEQYF. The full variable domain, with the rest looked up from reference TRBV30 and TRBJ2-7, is SQTIHQWPATLVQPVGSPLSLECTVEGTSNPNLYWYRQAAGRGLQLLFYSVGIGQISSEVPQNLSASRPQDRQFILSSKKLLLSDSGFYLCAWRGLDSYEQYFGPGTRLTVT.

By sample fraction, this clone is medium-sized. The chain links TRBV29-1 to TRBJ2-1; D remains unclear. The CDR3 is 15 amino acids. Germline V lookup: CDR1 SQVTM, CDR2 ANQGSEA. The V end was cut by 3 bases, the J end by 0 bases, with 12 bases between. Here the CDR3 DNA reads TGCAGCGTTGACGGAGCGTGGGGCTCCTACAATGAGCAGTTCTTC. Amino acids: CSVDGAWGSYNEQFF.

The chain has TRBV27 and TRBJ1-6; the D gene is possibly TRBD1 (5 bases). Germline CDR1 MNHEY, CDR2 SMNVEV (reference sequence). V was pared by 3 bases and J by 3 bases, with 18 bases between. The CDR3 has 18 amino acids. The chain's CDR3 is CASSFGGRGRGYNSPLHF. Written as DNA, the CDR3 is TGTGCCAGCAGTTTTGGAGGCCGGGGGAGGGGCTATAATTCACCCCTCCACTTT.

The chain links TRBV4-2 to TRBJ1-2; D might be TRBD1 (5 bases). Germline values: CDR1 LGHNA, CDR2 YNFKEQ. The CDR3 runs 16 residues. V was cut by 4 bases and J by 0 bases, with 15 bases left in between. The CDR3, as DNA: TGTGCCAGCAGCCCTATCGGGGGATTAACTAACTATGGCTACACCTTC. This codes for CASSPIGGLTNYGYTF.

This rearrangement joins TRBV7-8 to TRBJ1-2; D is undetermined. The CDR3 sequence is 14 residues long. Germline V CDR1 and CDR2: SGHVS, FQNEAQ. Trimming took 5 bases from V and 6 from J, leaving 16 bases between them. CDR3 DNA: TGTGCCAGCAGCCCTCAGGTGTCCCCCCATGGCTACACCTTC. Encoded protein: CASSPQVSPHGYTF.

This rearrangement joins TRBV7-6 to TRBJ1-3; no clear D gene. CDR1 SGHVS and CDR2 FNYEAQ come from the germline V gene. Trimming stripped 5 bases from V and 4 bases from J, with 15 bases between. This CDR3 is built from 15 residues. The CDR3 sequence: CASSPIAGLGNTIYF. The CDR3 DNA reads TGTGCCAGCAGCCCTATAGCGGGTCTCGGAAACACCATATATTTT.